This TCR beta chain is from a study of PD-L1 blockade in urothelial cancer. This sample's time point: peripheral blood 6 weeks after treatment start. Method: immunoSEQ multiplex PCR; TCRdb's copy keeps in-frame clones and lacks some. The sample lists some 110,000 clones; around 93% were seen once. Trimming removed 10 bases from V and 4 bases from J; junction bases left unmatched: 6. The CDR3 contains 12 residues. Germline V gives CDR1 MNHEY, CDR2 SVGAGI. The sequence derives from a man aged 55 to 70 with urothelial cancer. The specimen was PBMCs, collected around atezolizumab (anti-PD-L1) treatment. The genes are TRBV6-5 and TRBJ1-2; 7 bases match TRBD1. The CDR3 spells CATFDRAYGYTF. As DNA, the CDR3 is TGTGCCACCTTCGACAGGGCCTATGGCTACACCTTC.